The text below deals with one T cell receptor beta chain. With 3 bases removed from V and 1 base from J, the gap between germline ends came to 12 bases. CDR3 length: 15 amino acids. Per the germline V gene, CDR1 is SGHRS and CDR2 is YFSETQ. The entry originates in a study of blood T cell repertoires in COVID-19. Looking at the study overall: Donors in the United States, Italy and Spain gave samples during acute or convalescent COVID-19. Sample material is recorded as cDNA or gDNA derived from T cells, B-cell-depleted T cells, or PBMCs.

Per the authors' pipeline: The authors estimated nucleated cell counts from reference gene primer amplification. The table came from immunoSEQ multiplex PCR; TCRdb's copy has only in-frame clones and leaves some out. That table is the source of V, J and clone size, and D and trimming were worked out from the DNA. The data show over 120,000 clones, approximately 83% seen once. The source of this sequence is a woman older than 75 with acute or convalescent COVID-19. The chain couples TRBV5-1 to TRBJ2-3, with a tentative D call TRBD2 (6 bases). The sample consisted of peripheral blood. The CDR3 region is CASSSGASGTDTQYF. In DNA form, the CDR3 reads TGCGCCAGCAGCTCGGGAGCCTCGGGCACAGATACGCAGTATTTT.